The next 5 T cell receptor beta chains were all read from a single sample in a study of blood T cell repertoires in COVID-19. The assay was immunoSEQ multiplex PCR, and TCRdb's table has in-frame clones only and misses some. The sample gives fewer than 20,000 clones, roughly 89% of which show up once; approximately 12% is in the top ten. Sequencing used peripheral blood. These receptors all stem from a human donor in a cohort sampled during active COVID-19.

This clone was observed once. The chain carries TRBV4-3 and TRBJ1-6; 7 nucleotides line up with TRBD1. The CDR3 is 15 amino acids. With 0 bases clipped from V and 10 bases from J, the junction kept 6 bases outside the gene matches. Germline V gene data show CDR1 as LGHNA and CDR2 as YSLEER. This CDR3 is CASSQEITGDSPLHF. The CDR3 coding sequence is TGCGCCAGCAGCCAAGAGATAACAGGGGACTCACCCCTCCACTTT.

The rearrangement uses TRBV6-6 and TRBJ1-1, with 8 bases fitting TRBD1. The CDR3 has 15 amino acids. The germline V gene has CDR1 MNHNY and CDR2 SVGAGI (reference sequence). The V and J ends lost 2 bases and 3 bases, in that order; junction bases with no gene match: 5. CDR3 sequence (DNA): TGTGCCAGCAGTTACCCCGGACAGGGTGACACTGAAGCTTTCTTT. Its protein product is CASSYPGQGDTEAFF.

V and J are TRBV11-3 and TRBJ2-5; tentatively, D is TRBD2 (7 bases). The CDR3 runs to 14 residues. Germline V gene data show CDR1 as SGHNT and CDR2 as YENEEA. V was pared by 5 bases and J by 2 bases, with 12 bases between. This CDR3 reads CASSPRGGQETQYF. The CDR3 DNA is TGTGCCAGCAGCCCAAGGGGGGGTCAAGAGACCCAGTACTTC.

This sequence joins TRBV15 and TRBJ1-4; D is unresolved. CDR3 size: 16 residues. The germline V gene encodes CDR1 LNHNV and CDR2 YYDKDF (reference sequence). Trimming cost V 5 bases and J 2 bases, with 15 bases left between them. The DNA for the CDR3 is TGTGCCACCAGCCCAGAGGTGTGGTTGACTAATGAAAAACTGTTTTTT. This translates into CATSPEVWLTNEKLFF.

In its sample, this clone was seen once. V and J are TRBV27 and TRBJ2-7; D is perhaps TRBD2 (6 bases). Trimming removed 7 bases at V and 3 bases at J, with 13 bases between. The CDR3 is 13 amino acids. The V gene's germline CDR1 is MNHEY and CDR2 SMNVEV (reference sequence). CDR3 protein: CASKDLAIYEQYF. The CDR3 DNA sequence: TGTGCCAGCAAAGATCTAGCGATCTACGAGCAGTACTTC.